These 21 T cell receptor beta chains originate from one sample sequenced in a study of cytomegalovirus exposure and HLA in healthy donors. Both 60 Vbeta primers and 13 Jbeta primers went into the PCR. The data were produced by immunoSEQ multiplex PCR, yet TCRdb's version contains in-frame clones alone and is incomplete. The sample has 100,000 to 150,000 clones, around 73% seen once; the top ten hold 11%. The sample was PBMCs. Every receptor here comes from a young man in good health and CMV-seropositive.

The gene calls are TRBV4-1 and TRBJ2-5, with 8 bases lining up with TRBD2. The junction had 10 bases not matched to a gene; V was cut back by 0 bases and J by 4 bases. There are 17 residues in the CDR3. Germline assignment: CDR1 MGHRA and CDR2 YSYEKL. DNA for the CDR3: TGCGCCAGCAGCCAAGACGGTGGGAGAGCGGGAGCAGAGACCCAGTACTTC. It yields the protein CASSQDGGRAGAETQYF.

This clone appeared a few times. J is TRBJ2-2 and V is TRBV28; TRBD2 is a possible D gene (5 bases). Trimming stripped 9 bases from V and 6 bases from J, with 11 bases between. Germline assignment: CDR1 MDHEN and CDR2 SYDVKM. The CDR3 spans 12 residues. The CDR3 reads CASRGIAGELFF. The CDR3, as DNA: TGTGCCAGTAGAGGGATAGCCGGGGAGCTGTTTTTT.

The V gene is TRBV27, the J gene TRBJ1-4, with 9 bases aligning to TRBD1. The germline gives CDR1 MNHEY, CDR2 SMNVEV (reference sequence). There are 15 residues in the CDR3. V gave up 3 bases and J gave up 10 bases; unmatched junction bases: 9. CDR3: CASSFSGQGAGKLFF. The CDR3 DNA follows: TGTGCCAGCAGTTTTTCGGGACAGGGAGCGGGAAAACTGTTTTTT.

The chain is built from TRBV30 and TRBJ2-1, with a tentative D call TRBD2 (5 bases). V was trimmed by 3 bases and J by 15 bases, leaving 15 bases between them. CDR3 size: 11 residues. Germline CDR1 reads GTSNPN; CDR2 reads SVGIG (reference sequence). CDR3 coding DNA: TGTGCCTGGAGATACGGACTCGGAGGGTTCTTC. This encodes CAWRYGLGGFF.

V gene TRBV10-3 combines with J gene TRBJ2-5; the match to TRBD2 covers 7 bases. The V and J ends lost 10 bases and 2 bases, in that order; junction bases with no gene match: 7. This CDR3 contains 13 residues. CDR1 and CDR2 from the germline V gene are ENHRY and SYGVKD. DNA of the CDR3: TGTGCCACCCAGGTGGGACTACAAGAGACCCAGTACTTC. It codes for CATQVGLQETQYF.

The genes are TRBV13 and TRBJ2-3, with a weak D call TRBD1 (5 bases). CDR1 is PRHDT, CDR2 FYEKMQ, per germline (reference sequence). Trimming took 1 base from V and 3 from J, leaving 11 bases between them. This CDR3 contains 15 residues. CDR3 in DNA: TGTGCCAGCAGCTTAGTGGCAGGGAAAACAGATACGCAGTATTTT. Its protein is CASSLVAGKTDTQYF.

J is TRBJ1-2 and V is TRBV4-2, with D possibly matching TRBD1 (6 bases). The germline gives CDR1 LGHNA, CDR2 YNFKEQ. The CDR3 contains 14 residues. Trimming removed 0 bases from V and 2 bases from J, with 7 bases in between. The chain's CDR3 is CASSQDGQNYGYTF. The CDR3 region has the DNA TGTGCCAGCAGCCAAGATGGACAGAACTATGGCTACACCTTC.

This clone was seen a single time. The V call is TRBV4-3, the J call TRBJ2-1, with D possibly TRBD2 on 5 matching bases. Trimming stripped 4 bases from V and 9 bases from J, with 13 bases between. Germline V lookup: CDR1 LGHNA, CDR2 YSLEER. This CDR3 comprises 13 residues. The CDR3: CASSRELGTEQFF. In nucleotides, the CDR3 is TGCGCCAGCAGCCGGGAACTAGGCACTGAGCAGTTCTTC.

V gene TRBV5-1 combines with J gene TRBJ2-5; 7 bases are shared with TRBD1. J gave up 0 bases and V 3 bases, and 11 bases lay outside the gene matches. This CDR3 has 17 residues. Germline values: CDR1 SGHRS, CDR2 YFSETQ. CDR3 residues: CASSSPEGQPYQETQYF. Here the CDR3 DNA reads TGCGCCAGCAGCTCACCCGAGGGACAGCCGTACCAAGAGACCCAGTACTTC.

This clone was detected once. The J gene is TRBJ1-2, the V gene TRBV7-9, with 9 bases lining up with TRBD1. From germline, CDR1 is SEHNR and CDR2 FQNEAQ (reference sequence). The CDR3 spans 13 residues. The V segment lost 5 bases and the J segment 7 bases; nucleotides outside the gene matches: 5. The CDR3 here is CASSPRTGAGYTF. CDR3 DNA sequence: TGTGCCAGCAGCCCCAGGACAGGGGCTGGCTACACCTTC.

The CDR3 nucleotides read TGTGCCAGCTCACCCCCTGGGGGGAATGAAAAACTGTTTTTT. Protein sequence: CASSPPGGNEKLFF. This chain links TRBV18 with TRBJ1-4, with a weak D call TRBD1 (5 bases). The germline V gene encodes CDR1 KGHSH and CDR2 LQKENI. V was trimmed by 3 bases and J by 5 bases, leaving 10 bases between them. This CDR3 contains 14 residues. Complete variable domain (other parts from reference TRBV18 and TRBJ1-4): NAGVMQNPRHLVRRRGQEARLRCSPMKGHSHVYWYRQLPEEGLKFMVYLQKENIIDESGMPKERFSAEFPKEGPSILRIQQVVRGDSAAYFCASSPPGGNEKLFFGSGTQLSVL.

J is TRBJ2-7 and V is TRBV4-1; D uncertain. The CDR3 totals 13 residues. V gave up 2 bases and J gave up 2 bases, with 7 bases separating them. In germline, CDR1 is MGHRA, CDR2 YSYEKL. The CDR3 DNA is TGCGCCAGCAGCCAAACCCCTACCTACGAGCAGTACTTC. It codes for CASSQTPTYEQYF.

Points on this clone: Additional DNA sequences in this sample encode the identical CDR3. The rearrangement joins TRBV4-3 to TRBJ2-3; 7 nucleotides agree with TRBD2. CDR1 and CDR2 from the germline V gene are LGHNA and YSLEER. The CDR3 covers 14 residues. V lost 3 bases to trimming and J lost 5 bases; unmatched junction nucleotides: 5. This CDR3 reads CASSQLAGVDTQYF. In DNA, the CDR3 is TGCGCCAGCAGCCAGCTGGCGGGAGTAGATACGCAGTATTTT.

This sequence joins TRBV11-2 and TRBJ2-5, with 9 bases lining up with TRBD1. Germline V gene sequence: CDR1 SGHAT, CDR2 FQNNGV. The J segment lost 4 bases and the V segment lost 2 bases, leaving 14 bases of the junction unmatched. The CDR3 is 18 amino acids. The CDR3 DNA reads TGTGCCAGCAGCTTAATTCGGTACGCTGGACAGGGGATAGAGACCCAGTACTTC. Protein sequence: CASSLIRYAGQGIETQYF. The full variable domain, completed using reference TRBV11-2 and TRBJ2-5, is EAGVAQSPRYKIIEKRQSVAFWCNPISGHATLYWYQQILGQGPKLLIQFQNNGVVDDSQLPKDRFSAERLKGVDSTLKIQPAKLEDSAVYLCASSLIRYAGQGIETQYFGPGTRLLVL.

The chain carries TRBV13 and TRBJ2-7; unclear D gene. Trimming removed 1 base at V and 0 bases at J, with 16 bases between. This CDR3 spans 17 amino acids. Germline V CDR1 and CDR2: PRHDT, FYEKMQ (reference sequence). CDR3 bases: TGTGCCAGCAGCTTAGATTCTGCGCGCCCAAGCTCCTACGAGCAGTACTTC. Protein sequence: CASSLDSARPSSYEQYF. The full variable domain, completed using reference TRBV13 and TRBJ2-7, is AAGVIQSPRHLIKEKRETATLKCYPIPRHDTVYWYQQGPGQDPQFLISFYEKMQSDKGSIPDRFSAQQFSDYHSELNMSSLELGDSALYFCASSLDSARPSSYEQYFGPGTRLTVT.

The DNA of the CDR3 is TGTGCCAGCAGTTTATCGCTAGCGGATACGCAGTATTTT. Its protein product is CASSLSLADTQYF. This chain connects TRBV27 to TRBJ2-3; D perhaps matches TRBD2 (6 bases). The CDR3 loop spans 13 amino acids. V lost 0 bases, J lost 6 bases, and 7 bases lay in between. Germline V gives CDR1 MNHEY, CDR2 SMNVEV (reference sequence).

This clone was found a few times. The chain links TRBV10-3 to TRBJ2-7, with D unresolved. The germline V gene encodes CDR1 ENHRY and CDR2 SYGVKD. The CDR3 loop spans 15 amino acids. Between the trimmed V and J ends, which lost 7 bases and 5 bases, there was a span of 21 bases. CDR3 region: CAITAARPSDDEQYF. The CDR3 DNA reads as TGTGCCATCACTGCAGCCAGGCCCTCAGACGACGAGCAGTACTTC.

This clone was detected only once. The chain recombines TRBV7-9 with TRBJ2-3; 12 bases are shared with TRBD2. The CDR3 has 16 amino acids. Germline V gene data show CDR1 as SEHNR and CDR2 as FQNEAQ (reference sequence). Losses at the gene ends were 5 bases for V and 0 bases for J; bases not matched to a gene: 3. CDR3 region: CASSHGTSGSTDTQYF. The CDR3 DNA sequence: TGTGCCAGCAGCCACGGGACTAGCGGGAGCACAGATACGCAGTATTTT.

This chain connects TRBV7-9 to TRBJ2-1; D unresolved. Germline V lookup: CDR1 SEHNR, CDR2 FQNEAQ (reference sequence). V was clipped by 2 bases and J by 8 bases, with 7 bases between them. The CDR3 is 12 residues long. The CDR3 DNA is TGTGCCAGCAGCTTAACATTTTATGAGCAGTTCTTC. Translation gives CASSLTFYEQFF.

The chain carries TRBV11-2 and TRBJ2-4; the D gene is possibly TRBD2 (5 bases). Germline CDR1 and CDR2: SGHAT and FQNNGV. The CDR3 is 13 amino acids. The ends were cut back, 8 bases at V and 6 bases at J, with 14 bases in the middle. The CDR3 loop is CASAQAGPNIQYF. The CDR3 DNA reads as TGTGCCAGCGCCCAGGCGGGCCCAAACATTCAGTACTTC.

This clone was counted only a few times. This sequence joins TRBV5-4 and TRBJ2-7; a weak D match, TRBD2 (6 bases). CDR1 is SGHNT, CDR2 YYREEE, per germline (reference sequence). There are 14 residues in the CDR3. V lost 0 bases, J lost 3 bases, and 10 bases lay in between. The CDR3 DNA follows: TGTGCCAGCAGCTTGGGACTAGGCAACTACGAGCAGTACTTC. Amino acid sequence: CASSLGLGNYEQYF.